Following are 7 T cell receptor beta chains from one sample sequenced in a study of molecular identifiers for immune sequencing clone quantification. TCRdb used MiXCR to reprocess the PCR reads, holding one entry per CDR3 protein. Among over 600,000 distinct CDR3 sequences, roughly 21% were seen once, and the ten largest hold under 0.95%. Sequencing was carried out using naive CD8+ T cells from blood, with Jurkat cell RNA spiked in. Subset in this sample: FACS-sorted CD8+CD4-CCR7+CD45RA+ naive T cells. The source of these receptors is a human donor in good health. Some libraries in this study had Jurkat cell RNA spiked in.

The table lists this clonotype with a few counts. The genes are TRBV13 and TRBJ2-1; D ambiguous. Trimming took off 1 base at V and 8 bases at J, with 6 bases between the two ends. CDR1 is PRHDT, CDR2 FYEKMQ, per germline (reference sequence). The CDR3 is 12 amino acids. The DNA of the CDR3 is TGTGCCAGCAGCTTAGATGGGCATGAGCAGTTCTTC. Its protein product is CASSLDGHEQFF.

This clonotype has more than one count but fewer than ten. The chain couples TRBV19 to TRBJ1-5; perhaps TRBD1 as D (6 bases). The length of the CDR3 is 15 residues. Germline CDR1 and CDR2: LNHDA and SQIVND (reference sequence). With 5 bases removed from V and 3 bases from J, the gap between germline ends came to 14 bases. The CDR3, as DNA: TGTGCCAGTAGTCGCCGGGACAAATACAATCAGCCCCAGCATTTT. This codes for CASSRRDKYNQPQHF.

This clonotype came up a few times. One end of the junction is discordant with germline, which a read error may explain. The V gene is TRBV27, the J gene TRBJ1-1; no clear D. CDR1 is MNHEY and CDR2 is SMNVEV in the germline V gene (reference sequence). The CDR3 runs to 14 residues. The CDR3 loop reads CASGLSARVTEAFF. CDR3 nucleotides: TGTGCCAGCGGTTTATCAGCGCGGGTTACTGAAGCTTTCTTT.

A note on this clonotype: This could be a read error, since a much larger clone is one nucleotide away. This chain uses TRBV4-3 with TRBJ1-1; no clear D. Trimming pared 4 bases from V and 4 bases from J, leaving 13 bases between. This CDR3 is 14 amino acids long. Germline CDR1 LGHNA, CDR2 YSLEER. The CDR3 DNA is TGCGCCAGCAGCCGAAGTGCGGGGAGCACTGAAGCTTTCTTT. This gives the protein CASSRSAGSTEAFF.

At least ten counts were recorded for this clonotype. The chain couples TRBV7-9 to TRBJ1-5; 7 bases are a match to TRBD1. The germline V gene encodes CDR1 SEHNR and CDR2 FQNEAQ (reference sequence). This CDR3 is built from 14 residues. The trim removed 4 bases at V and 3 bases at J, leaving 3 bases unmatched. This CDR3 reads CASSWTGPNQPQHF. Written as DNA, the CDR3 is TGTGCCAGCAGCTGGACAGGCCCCAATCAGCCCCAGCATTTT.

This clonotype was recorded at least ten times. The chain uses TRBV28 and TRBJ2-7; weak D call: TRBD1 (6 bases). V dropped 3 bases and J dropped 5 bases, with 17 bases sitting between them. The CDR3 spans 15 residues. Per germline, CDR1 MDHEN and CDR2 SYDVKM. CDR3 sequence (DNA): TGTGCCAGCAGTTTGGACGACGACAGGATCCACGAGCAGTACTTC. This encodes CASSLDDDRIHEQYF.

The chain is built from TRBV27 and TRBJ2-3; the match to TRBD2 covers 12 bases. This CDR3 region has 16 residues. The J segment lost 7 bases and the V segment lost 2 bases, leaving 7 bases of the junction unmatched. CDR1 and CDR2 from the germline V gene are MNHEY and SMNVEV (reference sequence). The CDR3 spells CASSLVGGLAGNTQYF. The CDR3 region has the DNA TGTGCCAGCAGTTTAGTTGGAGGACTAGCGGGAAATACGCAGTATTTT.